These 19 T cell receptor beta chains share one sample of origin, sequenced in a study of patients and donors after allogeneic stem cell transplantation. One entry per CDR3 protein results from TCRdb running MiXCR on the RT-PCR reads. The sample carries approximately 210,000 distinct CDR3 sequences, around two fifths recorded once. The source material was blood, either unsorted or a sorted T cell fraction (not recorded which). The receptors stem from a human donor who was either an allogeneic HSCT recipient or a stem cell or donor lymphocyte infusion donor (not recorded which). It is not recorded whose cells these are; they may come from a transplant donor.

This clonotype was counted between two and nine times. The chain couples TRBV30 to TRBJ1-1; D gene ambiguous. CDR1 GTSNPN and CDR2 SVGIG come from the germline V gene (reference sequence). This CDR3 contains 10 residues. V shed 6 bases and J shed 6 bases, with 8 bases lying between them. CDR3 region: CACARSEAFF. The CDR3 bases are TGTGCCTGTGCTAGGTCTGAAGCTTTCTTT.

This chain connects TRBV12-3 or TRBV12-4 to TRBJ1-2; 7 bases align to TRBD1. The trim removed 0 bases at V and 6 bases at J, leaving 4 bases unmatched. CDR3 length: 14 residues. The CDR3 DNA follows: TGTGCCAGCAGTTTAGCGGGGGACAGAAATGGCTACACCTTC. It translates to CASSLAGDRNGYTF.

J is TRBJ1-1 and V is TRBV10-3, with D tentatively TRBD1 (5 bases). V lost 0 bases and J 2 bases, leaving 7 bases between the germline ends. This CDR3 region has 14 residues. Per germline, CDR1 ENHRY and CDR2 SYGVKD. Here the CDR3 reads CAISESRDNTEAFF. In DNA form, the CDR3 reads TGTGCCATCAGTGAGTCAAGGGACAACACTGAAGCTTTCTTT.

Only a few counts were recorded for this clonotype. The CDR3 nucleotides read TGTGCCAGCAGCCAGAACAGGGGGCAAGAGACCCAGTACTTC. It specifies CASSQNRGQETQYF. The gene calls are TRBV14 and TRBJ2-5, with 8 bases that match TRBD1. The CDR3 has 14 residues. Germline-derived CDR1 and CDR2 are SGHDN and FVKESK. V lost 3 bases and J lost 2; bases outside the gene matches: 2.

This clonotype was counted between two and nine times. The chain is built from TRBV2 and TRBJ1-4; no firm D call. CDR1 and CDR2 (germline): SNHLY, FYNNEI. The CDR3 contains 16 residues. With 1 base removed from V and 0 bases from J, the gap between germline ends came to 9 bases. The CDR3 loop is CASSEVSSATNEKLFF. CDR3 DNA sequence: TGTGCCAGCAGTGAAGTGTCATCCGCAACTAATGAAAAACTGTTTTTT.

J is TRBJ1-1 and V is TRBV27; possible D gene TRBD1, 5 bases. V lost 2 bases and J lost 0, with 10 bases in between. From germline, CDR1 is MNHEY and CDR2 SMNVEV (reference sequence). This CDR3 contains 15 residues. CDR3 loop: CASSLQGVMNTEAFF. DNA for the CDR3: TGTGCCAGCAGTTTACAGGGTGTAATGAACACTGAAGCTTTCTTT.

This clonotype was found a few times. V and J are TRBV27 and TRBJ2-2, with 8 bases matching TRBD1. The ends lost 6 bases at V and 1 base at J; junction bases unmatched: 1. The CDR3 runs 14 residues. Germline V CDR1 and CDR2: MNHEY, SMNVEV (reference sequence). Here the CDR3 reads CASSGQGNTGELFF. The CDR3 DNA reads as TGTGCCAGCAGCGGACAGGGGAACACCGGGGAGCTGTTTTTT.

V is TRBV15 and J is TRBJ1-1; D is unresolved. Trimming removed 3 bases from V and 3 bases from J, with 8 bases in between. The germline CDR1 and CDR2 sequences are LNHNV and YYDKDF (reference sequence). The CDR3 extends over 13 amino acids. CDR3 DNA: TGTGCCACCAGCAGGGAGTGGTACACTGAAGCTTTCTTT. It codes for CATSREWYTEAFF.

The chain links TRBV6-2 or TRBV6-3 to TRBJ1-1; possible D gene TRBD1, 5 bases. Germline lookup yields CDR1 MNHEY and CDR2 SVGEGT. Trimming took 4 bases from V and 6 from J, leaving 12 bases between them. CDR3 length: 13 residues. CDR3 coding DNA: TGTGCCAGCAGTTGGCGGGTGGGGGCTGAAGCTTTCTTT. This codes for CASSWRVGAEAFF.

The V call is TRBV6-5, the J call TRBJ2-1; TRBD2 aligns across 7 bases. Trimming cost V 0 bases and J 6 bases; bases outside gene matches: 5. The CDR3 consists of 15 residues. Looked up from germline, CDR1 is MNHEY and CDR2 is SVGAGI. In DNA form, the CDR3 reads TGTGCCAGCAGTTACTCTTGGGGGAGGGCCAATGAGCAGTTCTTC. Its translation is CASSYSWGRANEQFF.

The V call is TRBV4-3, the J call TRBJ2-1; a weak D match, TRBD2 (6 bases). Germline CDR1 is LGHNA and CDR2 is YSLEER. This CDR3 is 15 amino acids long. Trimming pared 4 bases from V and 4 bases from J, leaving 14 bases between. This chain's CDR3 is CASSLTSGPYNEQFF. The CDR3 DNA reads as TGCGCCAGCAGCCTGACGAGCGGGCCTTACAATGAGCAGTTCTTC.

This clonotype was seen a few times. The chain is built from TRBV5-1 and TRBJ1-6; D is uncertain. The CDR3 contains 15 residues. CDR1 is SGHRS and CDR2 is YFSETQ in the germline V gene. V dropped 0 bases and J dropped 9 bases, with 13 bases sitting between them. This CDR3 is CASSLDAGIGSPLHF. CDR3 bases: TGCGCCAGCAGCTTGGACGCGGGGATCGGTTCACCCCTCCACTTT.

The chain employs TRBV15 and TRBJ1-5; 7 bases are shared with TRBD1. Trimming removed 3 bases from V and 3 bases from J; junction bases left unmatched: 14. This CDR3 is 18 amino acids long. Per germline, CDR1 LNHNV and CDR2 YYDKDF (reference sequence). CDR3 nucleotides: TGTGCCACCAGCAGCCCGACAGGGCTCGGCCTGGTCAATCAGCCCCAGCATTTT. Protein sequence: CATSSPTGLGLVNQPQHF.

This clonotype turned up a few times. This chain connects TRBV20-1 to TRBJ2-1, with 9 bases matching TRBD2. The CDR3 is made up of 15 amino acids. Losses at the gene ends were 7 bases for V and 7 bases for J; bases not matched to a gene: 14. The V gene's germline CDR1 is DFQATT and CDR2 SNEGSKA (reference sequence). The CDR3 reads CSVEAPGTSRNEQFF. CDR3 nucleotides: TGCAGTGTCGAAGCACCCGGGACTAGCAGGAATGAGCAGTTCTTC.

The chain carries TRBV5-1 and TRBJ1-2; 8 positions agree with TRBD1. The CDR3 spans 14 residues. The V and J ends lost 9 bases and 8 bases, in that order; junction bases with no gene match: 15. Germline V CDR1 and CDR2: SGHRS, YFSETQ. CDR3 sequence reads: CATKFGGQGRGYTF. In DNA form, the CDR3 reads TGCGCCACCAAATTTGGTGGACAGGGAAGAGGCTACACCTTC.

V and J are TRBV2 and TRBJ1-2; 9 positions match TRBD1. J was trimmed by 8 bases and V by 6 bases; bases with no gene match: 10. The CDR3 extends over 14 amino acids. Germline V gene data show CDR1 as SNHLY and CDR2 as FYNNEI. The CDR3 loop reads CASRPTGGATGYTF. CDR3 DNA sequence: TGTGCCAGCAGACCTACAGGGGGCGCGACCGGCTACACCTTC.

The rearrangement joins TRBV7-9 to TRBJ2-7, with no clear D. V dropped 3 bases and J dropped 2 bases, with 11 bases sitting between them. CDR1 is SEHNR and CDR2 is FQNEAQ in the germline V gene (reference sequence). CDR3 length: 14 amino acids. For the CDR3, the DNA is TGTGCCAGCAGCTTGCTTAACACTCCCTACGAGCAGTACTTC. Residues: CASSLLNTPYEQYF.

The gene calls are TRBV3-1 and TRBJ1-5, with TRBD1 matching over 9 bases. J lost 6 bases, V lost 6 bases, and 6 bases had no gene match. CDR1 is LGHDT, CDR2 YNNKEL, per germline (reference sequence). The CDR3 consists of 14 residues. The CDR3 sequence: CASSRTGGGQPQHF. DNA of the CDR3: TGTGCCAGCAGTCGTACAGGGGGCGGTCAGCCCCAGCATTTT.

The rearrangement uses TRBV12-3 or TRBV12-4 and TRBJ1-2; D is undetermined. Deletions cut 5 bases from V and 3 bases from J, with 10 bases between. The CDR3 runs to 13 residues. The CDR3 loop is CASSERSYYGYTF. The CDR3, as DNA: TGTGCCAGCAGTGAGCGGAGCTACTATGGCTACACCTTC.